This paragraph covers one T cell receptor (beta chain) sequence. What it binds is not known. Primers: 60 Vbeta forward and 13 Jbeta reverse. Method: immunoSEQ multiplex PCR; TCRdb's copy keeps in-frame clones and lacks some. The table has approximately 44,000 clones, 87% seen once. The sample comes from a study of cytomegalovirus exposure and HLA in healthy donors. Germline values: CDR1 MNHEY, CDR2 SVGAGI. Deletions cut 4 bases from V and 2 bases from J, with 11 bases between. The CDR3 is 14 amino acids. Points from the study as a whole: By HLA locus, TCR association rates varied in a later analysis, with DRB1 showing the most and HLA-C the fewest. Later analysis demonstrated an association between a missense DCLRE1C variant and TCR beta V- and J-gene trimming.

The source material was PBMCs. The chain couples TRBV6-5 to TRBJ1-2, with D tentatively TRBD1 (6 bases). The source is a woman aged 40 to 50 in good health and CMV-seropositive. CDR3 in amino acids: CASSSDRKNYGYTF. The CDR3 nucleotides are TGTGCCAGCAGTTCCGACAGGAAGAACTATGGCTACACCTTC.